The T cell receptor (beta chain) described here comes from a study of CD8 T cells in ankylosing spondylitis. Study outcomes and limitations: Disease-linked clones reportedly showed significant enrichment in matched ankylosing spondylitis synovial fluid. One TCR beta motif, made up of several highly homologous variants, appeared characteristic of ankylosing spondylitis blood. Earlier studies detected some motif variants in reactive arthritis synovial fluid and blood.

Turning to this clonotype: Its antigen remains unknown.

Trimming shortened V by 0 bases and J by 1 base, and 11 bases separated the two germline ends. Germline V gene lookup returns CDR1 DFQATT and CDR2 SNEGSKA (reference sequence). The CDR3 runs to 15 residues. Construction of TCR beta libraries was performed using quantitative 5'-RACE with molecular barcodes. TCRdb reprocessed the 5' RACE reads via MiXCR and lists one record per CDR3 protein. Of about 540,000 distinct CDR3 sequences in the sample, roughly 12% were seen once. The chain carries TRBV20-1 and TRBJ2-3; D is uncertain. The receptor was derived from a male donor with ankylosing spondylitis. The sample was blood, either unsorted or a sorted T cell fraction (not recorded which). CDR3 sequence reads: CSARDRRFGTDTQYF. CDR3 nucleotide sequence: TGCAGTGCTAGAGATCGACGTTTCGGCACAGATACGCAGTATTTT.